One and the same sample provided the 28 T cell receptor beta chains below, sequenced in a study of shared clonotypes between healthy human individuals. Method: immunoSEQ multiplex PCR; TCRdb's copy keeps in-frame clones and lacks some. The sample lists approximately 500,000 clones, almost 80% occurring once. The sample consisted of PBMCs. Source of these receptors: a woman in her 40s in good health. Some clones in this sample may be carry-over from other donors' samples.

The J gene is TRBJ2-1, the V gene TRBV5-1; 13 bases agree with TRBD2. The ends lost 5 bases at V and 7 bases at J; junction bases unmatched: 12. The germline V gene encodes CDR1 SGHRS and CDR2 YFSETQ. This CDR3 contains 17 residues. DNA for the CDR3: TGCGCCAGCAGACGGACTAGCGGGAGTGTAAGGAGGAATGAGCAGTTCTTC. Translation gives CASRRTSGSVRRNEQFF.

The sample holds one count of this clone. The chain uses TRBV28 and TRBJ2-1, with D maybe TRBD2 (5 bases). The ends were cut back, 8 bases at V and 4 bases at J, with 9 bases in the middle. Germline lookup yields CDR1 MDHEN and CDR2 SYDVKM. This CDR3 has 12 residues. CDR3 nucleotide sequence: TGTGCCAGCTGCGGGTTGTACAATGAGCAGTTCTTC. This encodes CASCGLYNEQFF.

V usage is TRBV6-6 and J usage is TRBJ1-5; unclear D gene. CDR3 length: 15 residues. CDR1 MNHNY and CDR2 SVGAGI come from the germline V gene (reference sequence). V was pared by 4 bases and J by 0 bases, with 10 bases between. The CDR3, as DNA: TGTGCCAGCAGTTTGTCAGGAATTAGCAATCAGCCCCAGCATTTT. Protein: CASSLSGISNQPQHF.

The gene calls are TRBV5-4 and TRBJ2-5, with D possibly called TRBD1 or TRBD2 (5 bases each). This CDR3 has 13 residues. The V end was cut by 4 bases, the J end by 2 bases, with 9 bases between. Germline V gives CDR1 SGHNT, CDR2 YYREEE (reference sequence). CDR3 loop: CASSRDAQETQYF. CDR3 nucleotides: TGTGCCAGCAGCCGGGACGCACAAGAGACCCAGTACTTC.

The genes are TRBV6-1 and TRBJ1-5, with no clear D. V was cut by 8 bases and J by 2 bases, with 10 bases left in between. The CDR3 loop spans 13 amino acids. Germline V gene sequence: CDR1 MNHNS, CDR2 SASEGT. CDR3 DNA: TGTGCCAGCGTCACAGACGGCAATCAGCCCCAGCATTTT. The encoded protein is CASVTDGNQPQHF.

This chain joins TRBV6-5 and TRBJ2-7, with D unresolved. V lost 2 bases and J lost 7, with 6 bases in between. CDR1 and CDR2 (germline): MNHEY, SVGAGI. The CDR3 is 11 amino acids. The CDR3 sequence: CASSYGTEQYF. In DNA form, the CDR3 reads TGTGCCAGCAGTTACGGTACGGAGCAGTACTTC.

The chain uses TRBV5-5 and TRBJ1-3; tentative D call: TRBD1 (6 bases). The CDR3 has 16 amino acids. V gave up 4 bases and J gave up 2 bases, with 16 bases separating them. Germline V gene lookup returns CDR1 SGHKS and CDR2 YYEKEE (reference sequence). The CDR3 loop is CASSRQDNPTGNTIYF. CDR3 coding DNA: TGTGCCAGCAGCCGACAGGACAACCCAACTGGAAACACCATATATTTT.

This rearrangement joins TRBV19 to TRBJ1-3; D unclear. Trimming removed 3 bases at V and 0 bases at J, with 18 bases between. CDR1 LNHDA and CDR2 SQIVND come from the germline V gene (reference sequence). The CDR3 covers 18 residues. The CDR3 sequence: CASSITPVSWGSGNTIYF. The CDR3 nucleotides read TGTGCCAGTAGTATTACCCCCGTGAGCTGGGGCTCTGGAAACACCATATATTTT.

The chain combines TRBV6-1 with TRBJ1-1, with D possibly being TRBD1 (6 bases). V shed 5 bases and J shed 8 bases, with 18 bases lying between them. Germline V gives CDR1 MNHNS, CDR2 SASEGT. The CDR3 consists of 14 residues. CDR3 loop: CASSLRQEGEEAFF. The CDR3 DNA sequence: TGTGCCAGCAGTTTAAGACAGGAAGGGGAAGAAGCTTTCTTT.

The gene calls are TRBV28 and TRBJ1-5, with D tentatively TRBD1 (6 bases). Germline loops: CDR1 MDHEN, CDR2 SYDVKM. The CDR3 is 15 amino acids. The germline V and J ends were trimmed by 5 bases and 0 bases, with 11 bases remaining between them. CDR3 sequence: CASSATGYSNQPQHF. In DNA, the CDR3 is TGTGCCAGCAGTGCGACAGGCTATAGCAATCAGCCCCAGCATTTT.

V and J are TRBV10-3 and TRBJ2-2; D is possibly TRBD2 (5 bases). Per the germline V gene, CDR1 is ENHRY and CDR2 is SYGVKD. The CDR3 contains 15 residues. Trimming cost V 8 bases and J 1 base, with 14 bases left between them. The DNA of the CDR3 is TGTGCCATCTCTCGCGGGCGACAGAACACCGGGGAGCTGTTTTTT. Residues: CAISRGRQNTGELFF.

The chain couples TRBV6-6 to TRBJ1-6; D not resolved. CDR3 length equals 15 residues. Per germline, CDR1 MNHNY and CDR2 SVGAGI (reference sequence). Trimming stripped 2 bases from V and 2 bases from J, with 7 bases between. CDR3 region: CASSYREAYNSPLHF. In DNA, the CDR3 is TGTGCCAGCAGTTACAGGGAGGCCTATAATTCACCCCTCCACTTT.

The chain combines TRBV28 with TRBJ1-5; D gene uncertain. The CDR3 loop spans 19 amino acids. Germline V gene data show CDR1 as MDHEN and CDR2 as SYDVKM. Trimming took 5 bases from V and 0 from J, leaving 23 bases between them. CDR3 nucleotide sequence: TGTGCCAGCAGTCTTCTCATATTAGCGGGGAAACGTAGCAATCAGCCCCAGCATTTT. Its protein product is CASSLLILAGKRSNQPQHF.

CDR3 nucleotides: TGTGCCAGCAGTGATGGGCAGGGTGGGAATCAGCCCCAGCATTTT. Translated, it gives CASSDGQGGNQPQHF. The chain has TRBV2 and TRBJ1-5; D perhaps matches TRBD1 (5 bases). V lost 3 bases and J 4 bases, leaving 13 bases between the germline ends. There are 15 residues in the CDR3. Germline CDR1 is SNHLY and CDR2 is FYNNEI.

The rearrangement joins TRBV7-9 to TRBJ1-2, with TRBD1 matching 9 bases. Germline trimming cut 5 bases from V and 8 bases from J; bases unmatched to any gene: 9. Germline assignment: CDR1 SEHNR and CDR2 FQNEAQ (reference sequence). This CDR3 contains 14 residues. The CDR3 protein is CASSATGQGGGYTF. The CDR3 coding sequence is TGTGCCAGCAGCGCGACGGGACAGGGAGGCGGCTACACCTTC.

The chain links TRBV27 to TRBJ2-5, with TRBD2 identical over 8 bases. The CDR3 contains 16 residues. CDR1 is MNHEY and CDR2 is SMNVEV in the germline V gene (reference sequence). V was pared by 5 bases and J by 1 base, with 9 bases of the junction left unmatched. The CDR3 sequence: CASSPRSGSFQETQYF. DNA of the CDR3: TGTGCCAGCAGTCCCCGCAGCGGGAGTTTCCAAGAGACCCAGTACTTC.

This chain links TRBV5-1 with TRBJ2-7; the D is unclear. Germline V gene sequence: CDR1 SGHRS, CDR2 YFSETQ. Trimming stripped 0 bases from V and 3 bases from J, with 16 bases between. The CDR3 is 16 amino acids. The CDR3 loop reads CASSLDGYGLIYEQYF. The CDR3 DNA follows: TGCGCCAGCAGCTTGGATGGTTACGGGCTTATCTACGAGCAGTACTTC. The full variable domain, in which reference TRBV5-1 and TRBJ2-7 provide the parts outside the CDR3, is KAGVTQTPRYLIKTRGQQVTLSCSPISGHRSVSWYQQTPGQGLQFLFEYFSETQRNKGNFPGRFSGRQFSNSRSEMNVSTLELGDSALYLCASSLDGYGLIYEQYFGPGTRLTVT.

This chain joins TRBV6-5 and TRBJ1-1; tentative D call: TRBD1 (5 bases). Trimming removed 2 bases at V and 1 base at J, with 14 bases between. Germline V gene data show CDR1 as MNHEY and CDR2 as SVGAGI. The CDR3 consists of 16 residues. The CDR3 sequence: CASSYDRDLPNTEAFF. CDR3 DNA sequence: TGTGCCAGCAGTTACGACCGGGACTTACCGAACACTGAAGCTTTCTTT.

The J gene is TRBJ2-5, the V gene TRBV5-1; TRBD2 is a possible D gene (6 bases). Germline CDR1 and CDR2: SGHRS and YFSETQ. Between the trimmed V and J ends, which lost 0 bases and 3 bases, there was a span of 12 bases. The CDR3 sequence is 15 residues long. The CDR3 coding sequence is TGCGCCAGCAGCTTGGGCGGCGGGATCGAAGAGACCCAGTACTTC. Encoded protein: CASSLGGGIEETQYF. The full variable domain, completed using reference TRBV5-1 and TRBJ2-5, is KAGVTQTPRYLIKTRGQQVTLSCSPISGHRSVSWYQQTPGQGLQFLFEYFSETQRNKGNFPGRFSGRQFSNSRSEMNVSTLELGDSALYLCASSLGGGIEETQYFGPGTRLLVL.

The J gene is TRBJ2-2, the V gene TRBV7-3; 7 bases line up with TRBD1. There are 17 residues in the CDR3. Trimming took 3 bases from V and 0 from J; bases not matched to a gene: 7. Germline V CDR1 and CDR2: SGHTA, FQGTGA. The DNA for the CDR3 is TGTGCCAGCAGCTTTGACCGGGACAGCGCGAACACCGGGGAGCTGTTTTTT. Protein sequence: CASSFDRDSANTGELFF.

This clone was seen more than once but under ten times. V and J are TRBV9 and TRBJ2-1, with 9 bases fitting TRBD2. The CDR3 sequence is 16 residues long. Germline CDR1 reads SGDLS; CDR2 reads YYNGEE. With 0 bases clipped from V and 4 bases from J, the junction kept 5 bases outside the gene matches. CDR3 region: CASSVGPSGIYNEQFF. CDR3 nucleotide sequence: TGTGCCAGCAGCGTAGGGCCTAGCGGGATTTACAATGAGCAGTTCTTC.

For the CDR3, the DNA is TGCGCCAGCAGCCAAGATATAGGGGAATACTATGGCTACACCTTC. Translation gives CASSQDIGEYYGYTF. The chain has TRBV4-3 and TRBJ1-2, with TRBD1 as a possible D gene (5 bases). The CDR3 totals 15 residues. Germline CDR1 and CDR2: LGHNA and YSLEER. Trimming removed 0 bases from V and 3 bases from J, with 11 bases in between.

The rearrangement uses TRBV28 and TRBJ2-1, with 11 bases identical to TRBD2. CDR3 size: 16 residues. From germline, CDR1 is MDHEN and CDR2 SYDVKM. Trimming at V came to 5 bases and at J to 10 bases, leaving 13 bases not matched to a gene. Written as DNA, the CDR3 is TGTGCCAGCAGTCCCCCGGGACTAGCGGCCTACAGGGAGCAGTTCTTC. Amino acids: CASSPPGLAAYREQFF.

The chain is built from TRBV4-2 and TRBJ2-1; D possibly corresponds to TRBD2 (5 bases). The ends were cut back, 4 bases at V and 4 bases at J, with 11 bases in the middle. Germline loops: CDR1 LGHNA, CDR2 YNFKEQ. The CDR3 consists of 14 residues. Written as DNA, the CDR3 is TGTGCCAGCAGCCTAGATGAGCGGTACAATGAGCAGTTCTTC. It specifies CASSLDERYNEQFF.

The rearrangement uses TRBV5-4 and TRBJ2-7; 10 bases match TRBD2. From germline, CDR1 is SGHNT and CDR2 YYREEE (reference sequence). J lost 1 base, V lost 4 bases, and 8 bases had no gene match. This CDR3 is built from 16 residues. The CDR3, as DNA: TGTGCCAGCAGCACCGGACTAGCGGACCGATCCTACGAGCAGTACTTC. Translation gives CASSTGLADRSYEQYF.

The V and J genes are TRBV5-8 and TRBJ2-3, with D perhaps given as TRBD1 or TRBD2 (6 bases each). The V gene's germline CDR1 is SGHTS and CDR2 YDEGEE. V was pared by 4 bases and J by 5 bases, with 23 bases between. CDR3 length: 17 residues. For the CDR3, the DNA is TGTGCCAGCAGCCCGGGGGCGACTGCGGGATTGGGAGATACGCAGTATTTT. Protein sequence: CASSPGATAGLGDTQYF.

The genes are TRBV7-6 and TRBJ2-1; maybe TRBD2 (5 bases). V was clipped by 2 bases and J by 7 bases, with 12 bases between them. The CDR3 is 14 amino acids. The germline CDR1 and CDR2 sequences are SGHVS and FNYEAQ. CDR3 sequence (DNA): TGTGCCAGCAGCTTAAGGGAGACGGGGAATGAGCAGTTCTTC. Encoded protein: CASSLRETGNEQFF.

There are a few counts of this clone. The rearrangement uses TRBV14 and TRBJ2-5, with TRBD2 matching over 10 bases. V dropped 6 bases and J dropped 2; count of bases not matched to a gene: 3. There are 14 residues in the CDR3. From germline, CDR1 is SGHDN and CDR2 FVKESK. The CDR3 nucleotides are TGTGCCAGCAGTCTACTAGCGGGGCAAGAGACCCAGTACTTC. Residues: CASSLLAGQETQYF.